Listed below are T cell receptor beta chains from one sample, sequenced in a study of blood T cell repertoires in COVID-19. Repertoires were generated with immunoSEQ multiplex PCR, while TCRdb's copy carries only in-frame clones and drops some. The repertoire holds around 270,000 clones, with around four fifths as singletons. Input material: peripheral blood. The receptors shown here come from a man in his fifties or sixties with acute or convalescent COVID-19. Each CDR3 is given with its conserved first and last residue. The D gene is left open where the match is weak. Some rows mark clone size as missing; the rest say once, few, many or name a class of expanded clone.

j_gene: TRBJ1-2
d_gene: TRBD1
abundance: .
v_gene: TRBV18
CDR3aa: CASSPDRGSGYTF
CDR3nt: TGTGCCAGCTCACCGGACAGGGGTTCTGGCTACACCTTC

j_gene: TRBJ1-6
d_gene: TRBD1
abundance: .
v_gene: TRBV27
CDR3aa: CASSLSRQGYSPLHF
CDR3nt: TGTGCCAGCAGTTTGAGCCGACAGGGATATTCACCCCTCCACTTT

j_gene: TRBJ1-2
d_gene: .
abundance: .
v_gene: TRBV19
CDR3aa: CASSRDDRPYGYTF
CDR3nt: TGTGCCAGTAGTAGAGACGACAGACCCTATGGCTACACCTTC

j_gene: TRBJ1-6
d_gene: .
abundance: .
v_gene: TRBV4-2
CDR3aa: CASSQAVGALDSPLHF
CDR3nt: TGTGCCAGCAGCCAAGCGGTAGGGGCGCTTGATTCACCCCTCCACTTT

j_gene: TRBJ2-1
d_gene: .
abundance: .
v_gene: TRBV11-3
CDR3aa: CASSLGGGGYPPSNEQFF
CDR3nt: TGTGCCAGCAGCTTAGGGGGGGGCGGGTACCCCCCTTCCAATGAGCAGTTCTTC

j_gene: TRBJ2-3
d_gene: TRBD2
abundance: .
v_gene: TRBV7-8
CDR3aa: CASSLAPPLAGEDTQYF
CDR3nt: TGTGCCAGCAGCTTAGCTCCCCCGCTAGCGGGAGAAGATACGCAGTATTTT

j_gene: TRBJ1-1
d_gene: .
abundance: .
v_gene: TRBV5-6
CDR3aa: CASSLATRGAFF
CDR3nt: TGTGCCAGCAGCTTGGCAACACGCGGAGCTTTCTTT

j_gene: TRBJ1-4
d_gene: TRBD1
abundance: few
v_gene: TRBV29-1
CDR3aa: CSAQGAYEKLFF
CDR3nt: TGCAGCGCTCAGGGGGCGTATGAAAAACTGTTTTTT

j_gene: TRBJ2-3
d_gene: TRBD2
abundance: .
v_gene: TRBV23-1
CDR3aa: CASSQSVREGPSTDTQYF
CDR3nt: TGCGCCAGCAGTCAATCCGTGCGGGAGGGCCCTAGCACAGATACGCAGTATTTT

j_gene: TRBJ2-5
d_gene: TRBD2
abundance: .
v_gene: TRBV4-3
CDR3aa: CASSPSGGIQETQYF
CDR3nt: TGCGCCAGCAGCCCCTCGGGAGGGATCCAAGAGACCCAGTACTTC

j_gene: TRBJ2-5
d_gene: .
abundance: .
v_gene: TRBV11-2
CDR3aa: CASSPGGGPETQYF
CDR3nt: TGTGCCAGCAGCCCCGGTGGGGGCCCAGAGACCCAGTACTTC

j_gene: TRBJ1-1
d_gene: .
abundance: .
v_gene: TRBV28
CDR3aa: CASNLRVSGNTEAFF
CDR3nt: TGTGCCAGCAACCTTCGGGTGTCCGGGAACACTGAAGCTTTCTTT

j_gene: TRBJ1-2
d_gene: .
abundance: once
v_gene: TRBV6-5
CDR3aa: CASNPSPGNYGYTF
CDR3nt: TGTGCCAGCAACCCCTCGCCGGGGAACTATGGCTACACCTTC

j_gene: TRBJ1-2
d_gene: .
abundance: .
v_gene: TRBV10-1
CDR3aa: CAPAWGRFYGYTF
CDR3nt: TGCGCCCCGGCGTGGGGGCGGTTTTATGGCTACACCTTC

j_gene: TRBJ2-7
d_gene: TRBD1
abundance: .
v_gene: TRBV15
CDR3aa: CATSRDPGGSYEQYF
CDR3nt: TGTGCCACCAGCAGAGACCCAGGGGGATCCTACGAGCAGTACTTC

j_gene: TRBJ1-1
d_gene: .
abundance: .
v_gene: TRBV27
CDR3aa: CASSSSGAATEAFF
CDR3nt: TGTGCCAGCAGTTCCTCAGGGGCCGCCACTGAAGCTTTCTTT

j_gene: TRBJ1-1
d_gene: .
abundance: few
v_gene: TRBV11-2
CDR3aa: CASSSGQNTEAFF
CDR3nt: TGTGCCAGCAGCTCCGGACAGAACACTGAAGCTTTCTTT

j_gene: TRBJ1-5
d_gene: TRBD1
abundance: .
v_gene: TRBV6-2/TRBV6-3
CDR3aa: CASSTFRDSPYSQHF
CDR3nt: TGTGCCAGCAGTACCTTCCGGGACAGCCCCTATTCCCAGCATTTT

j_gene: TRBJ1-5
d_gene: .
abundance: once
v_gene: TRBV7-2
CDR3aa: CASSPGRGNQPQHF
CDR3nt: TGTGCCAGCAGCCCGGGAAGAGGGAATCAGCCCCAGCATTTT

j_gene: TRBJ2-3
d_gene: TRBD2
abundance: .
v_gene: TRBV19
CDR3aa: CASRVGTGGPISQYF
CDR3nt: TGTGCCAGTAGGGTCGGAACGGGAGGCCCCATATCGCAGTATTTT

j_gene: TRBJ2-1
d_gene: TRBD2
abundance: few
v_gene: TRBV27
CDR3aa: CASSSGSAYNEQFF
CDR3nt: TGTGCCAGCAGTAGCGGGAGTGCCTACAATGAGCAGTTCTTC

j_gene: TRBJ2-7
d_gene: TRBD1
abundance: .
v_gene: TRBV28
CDR3aa: CASRGDREYEQYF
CDR3nt: TGTGCCAGCAGGGGGGACAGGGAGTACGAGCAGTACTTC

j_gene: TRBJ1-1
d_gene: TRBD1
abundance: .
v_gene: TRBV10-3
CDR3aa: CAIRQTGSTEAFF
CDR3nt: TGTGCCATCAGACAGACAGGGAGCACTGAAGCTTTCTTT

j_gene: TRBJ1-5
d_gene: .
abundance: .
v_gene: TRBV3-1/TRBV3-2
CDR3aa: CASSQDYGLSNQPQHF
CDR3nt: TGTGCCAGCAGCCAAGACTACGGGTTGAGCAATCAGCCCCAGCATTTT

j_gene: TRBJ2-5
d_gene: TRBD2
abundance: .
v_gene: TRBV6-5
CDR3aa: CASTDQGGPLETQYF
CDR3nt: TGTGCCAGCACCGATCAGGGAGGGCCCCTTGAGACCCAGTACTTC

j_gene: TRBJ1-5
d_gene: .
abundance: .
v_gene: TRBV4-1
CDR3aa: CASSQDGSGTSNQPQHF
CDR3nt: TGCGCCAGCAGCCAAGATGGATCCGGGACAAGCAATCAGCCCCAGCATTTT

j_gene: TRBJ2-2
d_gene: TRBD2
abundance: .
v_gene: TRBV5-1
CDR3aa: CASSQLAGGMTNTGELFF
CDR3nt: TGCGCCAGCAGCCAACTAGCGGGAGGGATGACGAACACCGGGGAGCTGTTTTTT

j_gene: TRBJ2-3
d_gene: TRBD1
abundance: .
v_gene: TRBV5-1
CDR3aa: CASSLGEYRGLADTQYF
CDR3nt: TGCGCCAGCAGCTTGGGGGAATACAGGGGGCTGGCAGATACGCAGTATTTT

j_gene: TRBJ2-7
d_gene: TRBD2
abundance: .
v_gene: TRBV5-1
CDR3aa: CASSLGSGSRDEQYF
CDR3nt: TGCGCCAGCAGCTTGGGTAGCGGGAGTCGCGACGAGCAGTACTTC

j_gene: TRBJ2-7
d_gene: TRBD2
abundance: .
v_gene: TRBV25-1
CDR3aa: CASSGGLAGLYEQYF
CDR3nt: TGTGCCAGCAGTGGGGGACTAGCGGGGCTCTACGAGCAGTACTTC

j_gene: TRBJ2-3
d_gene: TRBD2
abundance: .
v_gene: TRBV7-8
CDR3aa: CASSPIATSGADTQYF
CDR3nt: TGTGCCAGCAGCCCAATTGCGACTAGCGGGGCTGATACGCAGTATTTT

j_gene: TRBJ1-3
d_gene: TRBD1
abundance: .
v_gene: TRBV2
CDR3aa: CASKKGQSSGNTIYF
CDR3nt: TGTGCCAGCAAGAAGGGACAGAGCTCTGGAAACACCATATATTTT